This T cell receptor beta chain was sequenced in a study of T cells in Graves' hyperthyroidism and ophthalmopathy. Germline lookup yields CDR1 SNHLY and CDR2 FYNNEI. V was pared by 6 bases and J by 0 bases, with 26 bases between. This CDR3 region has 20 residues. A word on this clonotype: Its matching antigen is unknown.

Researchers amplified the TCR beta CDR3 regions from RNA transcripts. The TCR CDR3 was amplified in a first-round RT-PCR using the HTBI primer set. TCRdb re-analysed the multiplex PCR reads in MiXCR, keeping a single row per CDR3 protein. There are 500,000 to 700,000 distinct CDR3 sequences in the sample; 15% to 20% occur only once, and more than 15% lies in the top ten. General study findings and limits: The model identified upcoming ophthalmopathy a median about 7.1 months ahead of onset. Classification by a 13 V-J model distinguished ophthalmopathy from stable hyperthyroidism. Most thyroid clonotypes expanded above 0.001 appeared in blood too.

This clonotype originated in a woman between 18 and 29 years old with Graves' hyperthyroidism. The sample consisted of blood. The V gene is TRBV2, the J gene TRBJ2-2; D is tentatively TRBD1 or TRBD2 (5 bases each). CDR3 region: CASRHSPGPKTPTNTGELFF. CDR3 coding DNA: TGTGCCAGCAGACATTCGCCGGGACCGAAAACCCCCACGAACACCGGGGAGCTGTTTTTT.